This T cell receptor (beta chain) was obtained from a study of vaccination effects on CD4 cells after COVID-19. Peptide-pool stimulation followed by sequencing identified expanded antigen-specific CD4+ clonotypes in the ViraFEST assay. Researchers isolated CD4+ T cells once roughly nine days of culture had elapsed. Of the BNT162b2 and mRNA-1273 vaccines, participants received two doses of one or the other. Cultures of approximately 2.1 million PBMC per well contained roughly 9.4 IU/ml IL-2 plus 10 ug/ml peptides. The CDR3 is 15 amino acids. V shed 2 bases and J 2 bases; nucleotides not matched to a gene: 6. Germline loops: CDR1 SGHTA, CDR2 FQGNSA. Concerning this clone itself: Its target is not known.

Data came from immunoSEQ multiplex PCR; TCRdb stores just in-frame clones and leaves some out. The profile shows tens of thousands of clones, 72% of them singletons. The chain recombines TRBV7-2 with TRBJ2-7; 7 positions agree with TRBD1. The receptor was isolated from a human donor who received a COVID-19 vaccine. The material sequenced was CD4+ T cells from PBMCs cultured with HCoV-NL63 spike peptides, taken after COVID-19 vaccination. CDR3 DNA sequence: TGTGCCAGCAGCTTAATGGGGACAGTCACCTACGAGCAGTACTTC. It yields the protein CASSLMGTVTYEQYF.